The present T cell receptor beta chain was sequenced within a study of cytomegalovirus exposure and HLA in healthy donors. Overall study findings and caveats: It was taken for granted in presence/absence analyses that sequencing depth across donors was roughly uniform. Indistinguishable V segments, including TRBV6-2 and TRBV6-3, were excluded. A missense DCLRE1C variant was associated with V- and J-gene trimming of TCR beta chains in a later analysis, and an independent cohort replicated the association.

This CDR3 spans 13 amino acids. The V gene lost 2 bases and the J gene lost 4 bases, with 8 bases spanning the gap. Germline loops: CDR1 SGHTA, CDR2 FQGNSA. PCR primers comprised 60 Vbeta and 13 Jbeta primers. The protocol was immunoSEQ multiplex PCR, while the TCRdb copy is restricted to in-frame clones and leaves out a portion. Recorded for this sample: 220,000 or so clones. Concerning this clone: What it recognizes is unknown.

V is TRBV7-2 and J is TRBJ2-5; D unresolved. This sequence was found in a girl aged 2-10 years in good health and CMV-seropositive. Input material: PBMCs. DNA for the CDR3: TGTGCCAGCAGCTTATACAGTCGAGAGACCCAGTACTTC. It translates to CASSLYSRETQYF.